This is a list of T cell receptor beta chains from one sample in a study of T-cell reconstitution after alpha-beta-depleted transplantation in children. Each CDR3 protein is one row after TCRdb ran MiXCR on the PCR reads. The table records approximately 800,000 distinct CDR3 sequences, roughly 15% of them present only once. The specimen was PBMCs, mostly from graft donor cells, collected 360 days after TCRalphabeta/CD19-depleted stem cell transplant. Receptors originate from a male patient aged 10-17 years who had a stem cell transplant for acute lymphoblastic leukemia, so the T cells may come from the graft donor. Both conserved end residues are trimmed from each CDR3.

TRBV25-1	ASSAFRGSYNEQF
TRBV7-9	ASSLGGHGYT
TRBV12-3/TRBV12-4	ASSFGAEMNTEAF
TRBV12-3/TRBV12-4	ASSSRLLGSYEQY
TRBV5-1	ASSSWTGGTNSPLH
TRBV6-5	ASSYSKPEMNTEAF
TRBV2	ASMRSHTDTQY
TRBV12-3/TRBV12-4	ASSFGTGNYGYT
TRBV29-1	SVRASGELF
TRBV20-1	SASDKDPYGYT
TRBV7-9	ASSLDSRWGGQALANYGYT
TRBV27	ASSTLGNTEAF
TRBV4-2	ASSQEPGLKETQY
TRBV7-9	ASSWASAYNEQF
TRBV5-1	ASSPLTSGTYEQY
TRBV10-1	ASSVRPGSTGELF
TRBV28	ASSFGQGGSKNIQY
TRBV11-1	ASSLALFTTGGSNQPQH
TRBV6-1	ASIPGGGASYEQY
TRBV19	ASSIPQGSYNEQF
TRBV27	ASSLGIVGYTGELF
TRBV5-1	ASSLEGGSFQETQY
TRBV5-1	ASSLTPGLADNEQF
TRBV10-3	AISVQGGYGYT
TRBV2	ASNWDRVNYGYT
TRBV2	ASRATSIRRKMPGELF
TRBV4-1	ASSQVLAGGETQY